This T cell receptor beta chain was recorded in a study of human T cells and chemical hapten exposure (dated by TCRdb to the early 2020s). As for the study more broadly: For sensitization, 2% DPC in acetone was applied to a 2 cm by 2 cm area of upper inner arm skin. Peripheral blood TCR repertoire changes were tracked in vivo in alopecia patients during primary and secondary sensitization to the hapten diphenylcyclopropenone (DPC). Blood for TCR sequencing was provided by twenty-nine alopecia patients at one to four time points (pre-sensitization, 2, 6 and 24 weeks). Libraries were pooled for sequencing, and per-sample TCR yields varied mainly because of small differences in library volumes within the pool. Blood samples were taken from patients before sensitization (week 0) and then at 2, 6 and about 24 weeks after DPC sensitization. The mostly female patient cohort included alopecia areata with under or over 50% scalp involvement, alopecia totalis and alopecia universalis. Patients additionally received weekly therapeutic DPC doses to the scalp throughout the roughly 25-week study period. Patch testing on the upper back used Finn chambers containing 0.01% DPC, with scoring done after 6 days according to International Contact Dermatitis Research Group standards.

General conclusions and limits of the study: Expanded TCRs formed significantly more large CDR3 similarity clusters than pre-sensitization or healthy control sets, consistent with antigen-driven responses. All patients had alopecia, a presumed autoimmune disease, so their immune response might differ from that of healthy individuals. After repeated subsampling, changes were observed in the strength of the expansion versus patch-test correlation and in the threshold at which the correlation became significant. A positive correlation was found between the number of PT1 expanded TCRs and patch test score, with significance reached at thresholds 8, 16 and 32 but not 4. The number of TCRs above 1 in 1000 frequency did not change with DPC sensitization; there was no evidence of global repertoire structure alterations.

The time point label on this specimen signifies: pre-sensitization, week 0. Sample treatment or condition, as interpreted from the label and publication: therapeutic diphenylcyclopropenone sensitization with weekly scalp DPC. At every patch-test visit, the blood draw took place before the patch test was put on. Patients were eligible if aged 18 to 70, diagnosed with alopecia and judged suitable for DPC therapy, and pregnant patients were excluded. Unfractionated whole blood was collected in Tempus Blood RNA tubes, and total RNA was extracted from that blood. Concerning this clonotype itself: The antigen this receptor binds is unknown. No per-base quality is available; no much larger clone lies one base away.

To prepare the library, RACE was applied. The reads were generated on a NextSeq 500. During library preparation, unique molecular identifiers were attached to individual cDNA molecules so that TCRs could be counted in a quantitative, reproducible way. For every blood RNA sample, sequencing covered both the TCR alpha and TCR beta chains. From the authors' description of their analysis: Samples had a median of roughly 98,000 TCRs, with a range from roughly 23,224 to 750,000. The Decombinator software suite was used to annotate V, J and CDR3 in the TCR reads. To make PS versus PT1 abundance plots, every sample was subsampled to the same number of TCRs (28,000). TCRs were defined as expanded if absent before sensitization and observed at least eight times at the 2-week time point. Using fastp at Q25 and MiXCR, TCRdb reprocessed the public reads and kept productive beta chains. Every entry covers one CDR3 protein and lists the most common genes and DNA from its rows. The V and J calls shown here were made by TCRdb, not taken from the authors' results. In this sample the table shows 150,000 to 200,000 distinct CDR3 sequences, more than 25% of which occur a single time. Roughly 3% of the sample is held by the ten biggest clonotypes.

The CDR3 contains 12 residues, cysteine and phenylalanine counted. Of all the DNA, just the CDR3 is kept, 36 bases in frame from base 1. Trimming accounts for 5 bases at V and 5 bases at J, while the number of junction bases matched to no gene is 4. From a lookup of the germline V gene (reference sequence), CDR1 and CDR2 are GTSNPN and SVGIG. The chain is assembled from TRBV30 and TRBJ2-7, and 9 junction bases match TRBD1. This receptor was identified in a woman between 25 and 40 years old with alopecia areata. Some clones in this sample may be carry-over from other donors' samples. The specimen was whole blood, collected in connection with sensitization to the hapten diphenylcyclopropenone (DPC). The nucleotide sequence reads TGTGCCTGGGCGGACAGGGGTGACGAGCAGTACTTC. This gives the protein CAWADRGDEQYF.